A selection of T cell receptor beta chains follows, all from one sample in a study of blood T cell repertoires in COVID-19. Libraries were prepared by immunoSEQ multiplex PCR; TCRdb keeps only in-frame clonotypes and omits some of them. This sample has 40,000 to 50,000 clones, with 70% to 90% found just once. Sequencing used peripheral blood. These receptors were collected from a man between 70 and 80 years old with acute or convalescent COVID-19. Both conserved end residues are part of each CDR3. Fields, in order: CDR3 protein, CDR3 DNA, J gene, clone size, D gene, V gene. A D gene is named only where the DNA matches it firmly. The listing skips clone size in some rows; elsewhere it reads once, few, many or a size class.

CDR3aa: CASSSSGTTVLQQFF
CDR3nt: TGTGCCAGCAGCTCCTCCGGGACAACAGTTCTCCAGCAGTTCTTC
j_gene: TRBJ2-1
abundance: .
d_gene: .
v_gene: TRBV7-2

CDR3aa: CAWRGGGNEKLFF
CDR3nt: TGTGCCTGGAGAGGGGGGGGTAATGAAAAACTGTTTTTT
j_gene: TRBJ1-4
abundance: .
d_gene: .
v_gene: TRBV30

CDR3aa: CASGRTSGYNEQFF
CDR3nt: TGCGCCAGCGGCCGGACTAGCGGCTACAATGAGCAGTTCTTC
j_gene: TRBJ2-1
abundance: .
d_gene: TRBD2
v_gene: TRBV5-1

CDR3aa: CASSWSGTDTDTQYF
CDR3nt: TGCGCCAGCAGCTGGTCCGGGACAGACACAGATACGCAGTATTTT
j_gene: TRBJ2-3
abundance: .
d_gene: TRBD1
v_gene: TRBV5-1

CDR3aa: CASSPTEGAVTGELFF
CDR3nt: TGTGCCAGCAGCCCTACGGAGGGGGCCGTTACCGGGGAGCTGTTTTTT
j_gene: TRBJ2-2
abundance: .
d_gene: .
v_gene: TRBV5-4

CDR3aa: CASTTFLRGAGGTDTQYF
CDR3nt: TGTGCCAGCACCACGTTTCTCAGGGGGGCCGGAGGTACAGATACGCAGTATTTT
j_gene: TRBJ2-3
abundance: .
d_gene: .
v_gene: TRBV5-6

CDR3aa: CASSPTGNGYTF
CDR3nt: TGTGCCAGCAGTCCCACGGGGAATGGCTACACCTTC
j_gene: TRBJ1-2
abundance: .
d_gene: .
v_gene: TRBV27

CDR3aa: CASSFSRTGNQPQHF
CDR3nt: TGTGCCAGCAGCTTTTCCCGGACAGGGAATCAGCCCCAGCATTTT
j_gene: TRBJ1-5
abundance: .
d_gene: TRBD1
v_gene: TRBV5-5

CDR3aa: CASSRGVDGYTF
CDR3nt: TGTGCCAGCAGTCGGGGGGTGGATGGCTACACCTTC
j_gene: TRBJ1-2
abundance: .
d_gene: .
v_gene: TRBV11-2

CDR3aa: CASSFEEGGYTF
CDR3nt: TGTGCCAGCAGCTTTGAGGAGGGGGGCTACACCTTC
j_gene: TRBJ1-2
abundance: .
d_gene: .
v_gene: TRBV7-9

CDR3aa: CASSPQGEGNTIYF
CDR3nt: TGTGCCAGCAGCCCCCAGGGGGAAGGAAACACCATATATTTT
j_gene: TRBJ1-3
abundance: .
d_gene: TRBD1
v_gene: TRBV11-2

CDR3aa: CASSLLGQGAGEQYF
CDR3nt: TGTGCCAGCAGTTTATTGGGCCAGGGGGCGGGGGAGCAGTACTTC
j_gene: TRBJ2-7
abundance: .
d_gene: TRBD1
v_gene: TRBV28

CDR3aa: CASSLRGRGGYTF
CDR3nt: TGTGCCAGCAGCCTCAGGGGGAGAGGTGGCTACACCTTC
j_gene: TRBJ1-2
abundance: .
d_gene: TRBD1
v_gene: TRBV3-1/TRBV3-2

CDR3aa: CASSDPGLAGINTGELFF
CDR3nt: TGCGCCAGCAGTGACCCGGGACTAGCGGGAATAAACACCGGGGAGCTGTTTTTT
j_gene: TRBJ2-2
abundance: .
d_gene: TRBD2
v_gene: TRBV10-1

CDR3aa: CASSVVDSQPQHF
CDR3nt: TGTGCCAGCAGCGTAGTGGACAGTCAGCCCCAGCATTTT
j_gene: TRBJ1-5
abundance: .
d_gene: .
v_gene: TRBV9

CDR3aa: CASFRGSLTGEGYTF
CDR3nt: TGTGCCAGCTTTCGGGGCTCCCTTACAGGGGAAGGCTACACCTTC
j_gene: TRBJ1-2
abundance: .
d_gene: TRBD1
v_gene: TRBV6-5

CDR3aa: CASSRGTGNYGYTF
CDR3nt: TGTGCCAGCAGTCGAGGGACAGGGAACTATGGCTACACCTTC
j_gene: TRBJ1-2
abundance: .
d_gene: TRBD1
v_gene: TRBV6-5

CDR3aa: CASNPTSGRTYEQYF
CDR3nt: TGTGCCAGCAATCCCACTAGCGGGAGGACGTACGAGCAGTACTTC
j_gene: TRBJ2-7
abundance: .
d_gene: TRBD2
v_gene: TRBV2

CDR3aa: CASSPLRGLQFF
CDR3nt: TGTGCCAGCAGCCCCTTACGAGGGTTACAGTTCTTC
j_gene: TRBJ2-1
abundance: .
d_gene: .
v_gene: TRBV12-3/TRBV12-4

CDR3aa: CASSALTGGSPLHF
CDR3nt: TGTGCCAGCAGCGCACTGACAGGGGGTTCACCCCTCCACTTT
j_gene: TRBJ1-6
abundance: once
d_gene: TRBD1
v_gene: TRBV9

CDR3aa: CASSLGFTGNTIYF
CDR3nt: TGCGCCAGCAGCCTGGGTTTTACTGGAAACACCATATATTTT
j_gene: TRBJ1-3
abundance: .
d_gene: .
v_gene: TRBV5-1

CDR3aa: CASLTSVNTEAFF
CDR3nt: TGTGCCAGCCTGACAAGTGTGAACACTGAAGCTTTCTTT
j_gene: TRBJ1-1
abundance: .
d_gene: .
v_gene: TRBV28

CDR3aa: CATSRDRAFGNTIYF
CDR3nt: TGTGCCACCAGCAGAGACAGGGCCTTTGGAAACACCATATATTTT
j_gene: TRBJ1-3
abundance: .
d_gene: .
v_gene: TRBV15

CDR3aa: CASSVSPQGPSSYNEQFF
CDR3nt: TGTGCCAGCAGCGTAAGCCCTCAGGGGCCCAGCTCCTACAATGAGCAGTTCTTC
j_gene: TRBJ2-1
abundance: .
d_gene: .
v_gene: TRBV9

CDR3aa: CASSLASRGYGYTF
CDR3nt: TGTGCCAGCAGCTTAGCGAGCAGGGGCTATGGCTACACCTTC
j_gene: TRBJ1-2
abundance: once
d_gene: .
v_gene: TRBV11-2

CDR3aa: CASSQVGGTQPQHF
CDR3nt: TGTGCCAGCAGCCAAGTGGGGGGTACGCAGCCCCAGCATTTT
j_gene: TRBJ1-5
abundance: .
d_gene: .
v_gene: TRBV7-2

CDR3aa: CAISSRGLGSYEQYF
CDR3nt: TGTGCCATCAGCTCCAGGGGCCTAGGATCCTACGAGCAGTACTTC
j_gene: TRBJ2-7
abundance: once
d_gene: .
v_gene: TRBV10-3

CDR3aa: CASSEAARTASQPQHF
CDR3nt: TGTGCCAGCAGTGAAGCCGCTAGGACAGCAAGTCAGCCCCAGCATTTT
j_gene: TRBJ1-5
abundance: .
d_gene: .
v_gene: TRBV2

CDR3aa: CASSPVGEGYEQYF
CDR3nt: TGTGCCAGCAGCCCGGTGGGGGAGGGGTACGAGCAGTACTTC
j_gene: TRBJ2-7
abundance: .
d_gene: TRBD2
v_gene: TRBV5-6

CDR3aa: CASSLTGGEQFF
CDR3nt: TGTGCCAGCAGCTTAACAGGGGGCGAGCAGTTCTTC
j_gene: TRBJ2-1
abundance: .
d_gene: TRBD1
v_gene: TRBV7-9

CDR3aa: CASRSEETQYF
CDR3nt: TGTGCCAGCAGGTCAGAAGAGACCCAGTACTTC
j_gene: TRBJ2-5
abundance: few
d_gene: .
v_gene: TRBV3-1/TRBV3-2

CDR3aa: CASSWDGTSVSEQYF
CDR3nt: TGTGCCAGCAGCTGGGATGGGACTAGCGTATCCGAGCAGTACTTC
j_gene: TRBJ2-7
abundance: once
d_gene: TRBD2
v_gene: TRBV5-4

CDR3aa: CASSESVRGRGSNQPQHF
CDR3nt: TGTGCCAGCAGTGAGAGCGTCAGGGGGCGAGGAAGCAATCAGCCCCAGCATTTT
j_gene: TRBJ1-5
abundance: .
d_gene: TRBD1
v_gene: TRBV6-1

CDR3aa: CASSSAGTATNIQYF
CDR3nt: TGCGCCAGCAGCTCGGCAGGGACAGCGACTAACATTCAGTACTTC
j_gene: TRBJ2-4
abundance: .
d_gene: TRBD1
v_gene: TRBV5-1

CDR3aa: CASIRTASGNTIYF
CDR3nt: TGTGCCAGCATTCGGACAGCCTCTGGAAACACCATATATTTT
j_gene: TRBJ1-3
abundance: .
d_gene: .
v_gene: TRBV2

CDR3aa: CAWARGEYGRSYTF
CDR3nt: TGTGCCTGGGCTCGGGGAGAGTACGGCAGGAGCTACACCTTC
j_gene: TRBJ1-2
abundance: once
d_gene: .
v_gene: TRBV30

CDR3aa: CSASWGQENSPLHF
CDR3nt: TGCAGTGCTAGTTGGGGGCAGGAAAATTCACCCCTCCACTTT
j_gene: TRBJ1-6
abundance: few
d_gene: .
v_gene: TRBV20-1

CDR3aa: CASAGTGNQPQHF
CDR3nt: TGTGCCAGTGCCGGGACAGGGAATCAGCCCCAGCATTTT
j_gene: TRBJ1-5
abundance: few
d_gene: TRBD1
v_gene: TRBV6-5

CDR3aa: CASKLTESSYEQYF
CDR3nt: TGTGCCAGCAAGCTGACAGAAAGCTCCTACGAGCAGTACTTC
j_gene: TRBJ2-7
abundance: .
d_gene: .
v_gene: TRBV6-5

CDR3aa: CASQGRGTPTQYF
CDR3nt: TGTGCCAGCCAAGGACGGGGGACCCCTACGCAGTATTTT
j_gene: TRBJ2-3
abundance: .
d_gene: .
v_gene: TRBV28

CDR3aa: CASSLGQGNSPLHF
CDR3nt: TGTGCCAGCAGCCTCGGACAGGGAAATTCACCCCTCCACTTT
j_gene: TRBJ1-6
abundance: .
d_gene: TRBD1
v_gene: TRBV6-2/TRBV6-3

CDR3aa: CRGKEGYTF
CDR3nt: TGCAGGGGGAAGGAGGGCTACACCTTC
j_gene: TRBJ1-2
abundance: .
d_gene: TRBD1
v_gene: TRBV28

CDR3aa: CASSQDHSWQIAAEAFF
CDR3nt: TGCGCCAGCAGCCAAGATCACTCTTGGCAGATCGCGGCGGAAGCTTTCTTT
j_gene: TRBJ1-1
abundance: .
d_gene: .
v_gene: TRBV4-1

CDR3aa: CASSQVSGETEAFF
CDR3nt: TGTGCCAGCAGCCAAGTCTCAGGGGAGACTGAAGCTTTCTTT
j_gene: TRBJ1-1
abundance: .
d_gene: .
v_gene: TRBV4-2